A selection of T cell receptor beta chains follows, all from one sample in a study of blood T cell repertoires in COVID-19. Produced via immunoSEQ multiplex PCR; TCRdb's table is partial and in-frame only. The repertoire holds about 180,000 clones, with approximately 85% as singletons. Sequenced sample: PBMCs or T cells enriched from blood (not recorded which). Receptors originate from a man aged 35 to 55 who had recovered from COVID-19. Each CDR3 is given with its conserved first and last residue. Fields, in order: clone size, V gene, J gene, D gene, CDR3 DNA, CDR3 protein. A D gene is named only where the DNA matches it firmly. Expanded clones get a size class; other rows say once, few or many, or leave the size out.

clone size: once; V gene: TRBV12-3/TRBV12-4; J gene: TRBJ1-6; D gene: TRBD1; CDR3 DNA: TGTGCCAGCAGGACAGGGGGGAATTCACCCCTCCACTTT; CDR3 protein: CASRTGGNSPLHF
clone size: .; V gene: TRBV3-1/TRBV3-2; J gene: TRBJ2-5; D gene: TRBD2; CDR3 DNA: TGTGCCAGCAGCCAACTAGGACTAGCGGGAGGGGAGGAGACCCAGTACTTC; CDR3 protein: CASSQLGLAGGEETQYF
clone size: .; V gene: TRBV29-1; J gene: TRBJ1-1; D gene: .; CDR3 DNA: TGCAGCGTTCTGGCCACTGAAGCTTTCTTT; CDR3 protein: CSVLATEAFF
clone size: once; V gene: TRBV7-9; J gene: TRBJ2-3; D gene: TRBD1; CDR3 DNA: TGTGCCAGCAGCCGAAGACAGGGGGCGCATGTAGATACGCAGTATTTT; CDR3 protein: CASSRRQGAHVDTQYF
clone size: once; V gene: TRBV11-3; J gene: TRBJ2-7; D gene: .; CDR3 DNA: TGTGCCAGCAGCTTAATCAGGCAGGGGAAGGAGCAGTACTTC; CDR3 protein: CASSLIRQGKEQYF
clone size: .; V gene: TRBV6-2/TRBV6-3; J gene: TRBJ2-2; D gene: .; CDR3 DNA: TGTGCCAGCAGTTACACGCGGACACAGAACACCGGGGAGCTGTTTTTT; CDR3 protein: CASSYTRTQNTGELFF
clone size: .; V gene: TRBV6-4; J gene: TRBJ1-1; D gene: .; CDR3 DNA: TGTGCCAGCAGTGACTCGAGGGACACTGAAGCTTTCTTT; CDR3 protein: CASSDSRDTEAFF
clone size: .; V gene: TRBV27; J gene: TRBJ2-7; D gene: .; CDR3 DNA: TGTGCCAGCAGTTTTGCGGAACACATCTACGAGCAGTACTTC; CDR3 protein: CASSFAEHIYEQYF
clone size: .; V gene: TRBV9; J gene: TRBJ1-1; D gene: .; CDR3 DNA: TGTGCCAGCACCTCAGAAGGAGGGAACACTGAAGCTTTCTTT; CDR3 protein: CASTSEGGNTEAFF
clone size: .; V gene: TRBV5-1; J gene: TRBJ2-7; D gene: TRBD1; CDR3 DNA: TGCGCCAGCAGCCGGGACAGCACCTACGAGCAGTACTTC; CDR3 protein: CASSRDSTYEQYF
clone size: .; V gene: TRBV2; J gene: TRBJ2-7; D gene: TRBD2; CDR3 DNA: TGTGCCAGCGAGAGACTAGCAGCCTACGAGCAGTACTTC; CDR3 protein: CASERLAAYEQYF
clone size: .; V gene: TRBV27; J gene: TRBJ2-4; D gene: .; CDR3 DNA: TGTGCCAGCAGTACTTCCTGGGAGAACATTCAGTACTTC; CDR3 protein: CASSTSWENIQYF
clone size: medium-sized; V gene: TRBV29-1; J gene: TRBJ1-2; D gene: TRBD1; CDR3 DNA: TGCAGCGCCAGACAGGGTTTTTATGGCTACACCTTC; CDR3 protein: CSARQGFYGYTF
clone size: .; V gene: TRBV19; J gene: TRBJ1-6; D gene: .; CDR3 DNA: TGTGCCACGGAAAACACTGGGGGGGCGTGGGATTCACCCCTCCACTTT; CDR3 protein: CATENTGGAWDSPLHF
clone size: .; V gene: TRBV5-1; J gene: TRBJ2-3; D gene: TRBD2; CDR3 DNA: TGCGCCAGCAGCTTGGAGCCTAGCGGGGGGGCAGATACGCAGTATTTT; CDR3 protein: CASSLEPSGGADTQYF
clone size: .; V gene: TRBV19; J gene: TRBJ1-1; D gene: .; CDR3 DNA: TGTGCCAGTAGTACCCCTGGGGAGGCGACCCATGAAGCTTTCTTT; CDR3 protein: CASSTPGEATHEAFF
clone size: .; V gene: TRBV5-1; J gene: TRBJ2-7; D gene: TRBD2; CDR3 DNA: TGCGCCAGCAGCTTGGAAGCGGGAGCGGGCTACGAGCAGTACTTC; CDR3 protein: CASSLEAGAGYEQYF
clone size: .; V gene: TRBV3-1/TRBV3-2; J gene: TRBJ2-7; D gene: TRBD2; CDR3 DNA: TGTGCCAGCAGCCCCACGGGGGGGCCCATCTCCTACGAGCAGTACTTC; CDR3 protein: CASSPTGGPISYEQYF
clone size: .; V gene: TRBV27; J gene: TRBJ1-2; D gene: .; CDR3 DNA: TGTGCCAGCGGCCAGAACAGGGACGGGGTCTATGGCTACACCTTC; CDR3 protein: CASGQNRDGVYGYTF
clone size: .; V gene: TRBV7-9; J gene: TRBJ1-1; D gene: .; CDR3 DNA: TGTGCCAGCAGCTTAGACGAAGGGGTTCCTTTCTTT; CDR3 protein: CASSLDEGVPFF
clone size: once; V gene: TRBV3-1/TRBV3-2; J gene: TRBJ2-3; D gene: TRBD2; CDR3 DNA: TGTGCCAGCAGGGGTGGCGGAATGGGACTAGCGGGAGGAGCAGATACGCAGTATTTT; CDR3 protein: CASRGGGMGLAGGADTQYF
clone size: .; V gene: TRBV3-1/TRBV3-2; J gene: TRBJ2-3; D gene: TRBD1; CDR3 DNA: TGTGCCAGCAGCCGAGACAGGGTGACAGATACGCAGTATTTT; CDR3 protein: CASSRDRVTDTQYF
clone size: .; V gene: TRBV15; J gene: TRBJ2-2; D gene: .; CDR3 DNA: TGTGCCACCAGCAGAGGAACGGAGGATGGGTGGGAGCTGTTTTTT; CDR3 protein: CATSRGTEDGWELFF
clone size: .; V gene: TRBV3-1/TRBV3-2; J gene: TRBJ2-7; D gene: TRBD1; CDR3 DNA: TGTGCCAGCAGCCACATAGGGACAGGGGGGAGATACGAGCAGTACTTC; CDR3 protein: CASSHIGTGGRYEQYF
clone size: .; V gene: TRBV9; J gene: TRBJ2-5; D gene: TRBD2; CDR3 DNA: TGTGCCAGCAGCGTCAGCGGGGGGGCCGGAGAGACCCAGTACTTC; CDR3 protein: CASSVSGGAGETQYF
clone size: .; V gene: TRBV5-1; J gene: TRBJ1-1; D gene: .; CDR3 DNA: TGCGCCAGCAGCTTGGTGGCTACAGGGAACACTGAAGCTTTCTTT; CDR3 protein: CASSLVATGNTEAFF
clone size: .; V gene: TRBV12-5; J gene: TRBJ2-5; D gene: .; CDR3 DNA: TGTGCTAGTGGTCTCGCGACCCTGACCGGTGAGGTGAAGGAGACCCAGTACTTC; CDR3 protein: CASGLATLTGEVKETQYF
clone size: once; V gene: TRBV5-1; J gene: TRBJ2-2; D gene: TRBD1; CDR3 DNA: TGCGCCAGCAGCGTGCGGGACAGGGGACTCTACGCGAACACCGGGGAGCTGTTTTTT; CDR3 protein: CASSVRDRGLYANTGELFF
clone size: .; V gene: TRBV5-6; J gene: TRBJ1-3; D gene: TRBD1; CDR3 DNA: TGTGCCAGCAGCTTAGCAGGGGGTCCTGGAAACACCATATATTTT; CDR3 protein: CASSLAGGPGNTIYF
clone size: .; V gene: TRBV7-2; J gene: TRBJ2-1; D gene: TRBD1; CDR3 DNA: TGTGCCAGCAGCACCGACGGGGGACAGGGAAGCAATGAGCAGTTCTTC; CDR3 protein: CASSTDGGQGSNEQFF
clone size: .; V gene: TRBV10-1; J gene: TRBJ1-1; D gene: .; CDR3 DNA: TGCGCCAGCAGTCAGGGCCTGAACACTGAAGCTTTCTTT; CDR3 protein: CASSQGLNTEAFF
clone size: once; V gene: TRBV19; J gene: TRBJ1-3; D gene: .; CDR3 DNA: TGTGCCAGTAGTTCGAGGAGGTGGGGATCTGGAAACACCATATATTTT; CDR3 protein: CASSSRRWGSGNTIYF
clone size: .; V gene: TRBV13; J gene: TRBJ1-6; D gene: .; CDR3 DNA: TGTGCCAGCAGCCTGGGGGGGCGCGGGGCACCCCTCCACTTT; CDR3 protein: CASSLGGRGAPLHF
clone size: once; V gene: TRBV6-1; J gene: TRBJ2-1; D gene: .; CDR3 DNA: TGTGCCAGCAGTGAAGGGGGACACCTTATGCAGTTCTTC; CDR3 protein: CASSEGGHLMQFF
clone size: .; V gene: TRBV7-6; J gene: TRBJ1-3; D gene: TRBD1; CDR3 DNA: TGTGCCAGCAGCTTAGCGTCTGCCCGGGACAGGGGTTCCCCTGGAAACACCATATATTTT; CDR3 protein: CASSLASARDRGSPGNTIYF
clone size: .; V gene: TRBV2; J gene: TRBJ2-3; D gene: .; CDR3 DNA: TGTGCCAGCAGTGATGGTTTGGCGGAGGGACTTTTT; CDR3 protein: CASSDGLAEGLF
clone size: .; V gene: TRBV5-1; J gene: TRBJ1-1; D gene: .; CDR3 DNA: TGCGCCAGCAGCTTTCAGGGTGCCACTGAAGCTTTCTTT; CDR3 protein: CASSFQGATEAFF
clone size: .; V gene: TRBV18; J gene: TRBJ1-5; D gene: .; CDR3 DNA: TGTGCCAGCTCACCACACAAGGGGTCCAATCAGCCCCAGCATTTT; CDR3 protein: CASSPHKGSNQPQHF
clone size: .; V gene: TRBV6-1; J gene: TRBJ2-2; D gene: TRBD1; CDR3 DNA: TGTGCCAGCAGTGACGACAGGGCGAACACCGGGGAGCTGTTTTTT; CDR3 protein: CASSDDRANTGELFF
clone size: .; V gene: TRBV24-1; J gene: TRBJ1-4; D gene: TRBD1; CDR3 DNA: TGTGCCACCAGTGATGGGACAGGGGTGCGGGATGAAAAACTGTTTTTT; CDR3 protein: CATSDGTGVRDEKLFF
clone size: .; V gene: TRBV12-2; J gene: TRBJ2-1; D gene: .; CDR3 DNA: TGTGCAAGTCGCTTAGTAGATTGGGGGGACTACAATGAGCAGTTCTTC; CDR3 protein: CASRLVDWGDYNEQFF
clone size: .; V gene: TRBV9; J gene: TRBJ1-4; D gene: .; CDR3 DNA: TGTGCCAGCAGCACGTCCCCCGGGTCAAATGAAAAACTGTTTTTT; CDR3 protein: CASSTSPGSNEKLFF
clone size: .; V gene: TRBV10-3; J gene: TRBJ2-2; D gene: TRBD1; CDR3 DNA: TGTGCCATCAGTCCGGGACAGCCCACCGGGGAGCTGTTTTTT; CDR3 protein: CAISPGQPTGELFF
clone size: .; V gene: TRBV19; J gene: TRBJ2-2; D gene: .; CDR3 DNA: TGTGCCAGTAGTGGACTACCTAACACCGGGGAGCTGTTTTTT; CDR3 protein: CASSGLPNTGELFF
clone size: .; V gene: TRBV6-1; J gene: TRBJ1-6; D gene: .; CDR3 DNA: TGTGCCAGCAGTGCCCCGGCGGGGGCGGGTAATTCACCCCTCCACTTT; CDR3 protein: CASSAPAGAGNSPLHF
clone size: .; V gene: TRBV6-5; J gene: TRBJ1-1; D gene: TRBD1; CDR3 DNA: TGTGCCAGCAGCCCGGACAGGGACACTGAAGCTTTCTTT; CDR3 protein: CASSPDRDTEAFF
clone size: .; V gene: TRBV15; J gene: TRBJ1-1; D gene: .; CDR3 DNA: TGTGCCACCAGCAGCGGGACACTAAAATTGAACACTGAAGCTTTCTTT; CDR3 protein: CATSSGTLKLNTEAFF
clone size: .; V gene: TRBV28; J gene: TRBJ2-3; D gene: TRBD2; CDR3 DNA: TGTGCCAGCAGTGCGACTAGCGGCACAGATACGCAGTATTTT; CDR3 protein: CASSATSGTDTQYF
clone size: .; V gene: TRBV4-1; J gene: TRBJ1-4; D gene: .; CDR3 DNA: TGCGCCAGCAGCCAAGAACCCCACGGGGGGTCGGATGAAAAACTGTTTTTT; CDR3 protein: CASSQEPHGGSDEKLFF
clone size: .; V gene: TRBV30; J gene: TRBJ2-1; D gene: .; CDR3 DNA: TGTGCCTGGAGTGCCCTCCTCCATGAGCAGTTCTTC; CDR3 protein: CAWSALLHEQFF
clone size: .; V gene: TRBV5-1; J gene: TRBJ1-1; D gene: TRBD1; CDR3 DNA: TGCGCCAGCAGCTATGGACAGGGTGGTGAAGCTTTCTTT; CDR3 protein: CASSYGQGGEAFF
clone size: few; V gene: TRBV27; J gene: TRBJ1-2; D gene: .; CDR3 DNA: TGTGCCAGCAGCCCCGTCTTTAACTATGGCTACACCTTC; CDR3 protein: CASSPVFNYGYTF
clone size: .; V gene: TRBV5-1; J gene: TRBJ1-4; D gene: TRBD1; CDR3 DNA: TGCGCCAGCAGCGGAGGGACAGTTCTTGAAAAACTGTTTTTT; CDR3 protein: CASSGGTVLEKLFF